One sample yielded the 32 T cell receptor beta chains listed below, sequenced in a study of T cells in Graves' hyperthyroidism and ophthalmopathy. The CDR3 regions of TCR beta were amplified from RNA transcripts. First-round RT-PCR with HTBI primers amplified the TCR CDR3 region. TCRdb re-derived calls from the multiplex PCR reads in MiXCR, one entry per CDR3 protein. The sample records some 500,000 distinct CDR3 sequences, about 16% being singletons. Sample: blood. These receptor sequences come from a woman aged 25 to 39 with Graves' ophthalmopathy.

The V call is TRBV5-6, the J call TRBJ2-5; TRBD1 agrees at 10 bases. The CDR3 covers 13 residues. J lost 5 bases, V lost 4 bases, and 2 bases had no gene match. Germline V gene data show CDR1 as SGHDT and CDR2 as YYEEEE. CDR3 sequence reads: CASSTDRGETQYF. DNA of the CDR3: TGTGCCAGCAGCACGGACAGGGGGGAGACCCAGTACTTC.

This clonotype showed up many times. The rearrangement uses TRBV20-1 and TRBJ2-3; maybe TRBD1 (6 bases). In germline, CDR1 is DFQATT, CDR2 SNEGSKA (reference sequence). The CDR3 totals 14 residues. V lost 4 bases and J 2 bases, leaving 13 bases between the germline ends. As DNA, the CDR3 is TGCAGTGCTACTAAACGGGACAACACAGATACGCAGTATTTT. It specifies CSATKRDNTDTQYF.

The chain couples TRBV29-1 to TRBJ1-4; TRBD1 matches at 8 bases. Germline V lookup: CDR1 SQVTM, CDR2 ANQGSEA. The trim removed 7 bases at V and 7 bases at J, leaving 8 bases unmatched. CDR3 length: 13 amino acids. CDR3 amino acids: CSAETGELEKLFF. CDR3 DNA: TGCAGCGCTGAGACAGGGGAGCTTGAAAAACTGTTTTTT.

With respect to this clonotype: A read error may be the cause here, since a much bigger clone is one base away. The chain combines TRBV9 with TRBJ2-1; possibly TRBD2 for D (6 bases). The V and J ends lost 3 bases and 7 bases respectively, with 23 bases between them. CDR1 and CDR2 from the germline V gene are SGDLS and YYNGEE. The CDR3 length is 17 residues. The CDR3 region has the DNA TGTGCCAGCAGCGCGAAAGTTTCTGGCGGGACGACGAATGAGCAGTTCTTC. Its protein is CASSAKVSGGTTNEQFF.

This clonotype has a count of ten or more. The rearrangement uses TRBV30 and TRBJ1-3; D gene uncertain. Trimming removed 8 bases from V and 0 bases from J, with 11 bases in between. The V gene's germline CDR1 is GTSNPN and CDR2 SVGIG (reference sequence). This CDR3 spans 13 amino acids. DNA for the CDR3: TGTGCCCTCGACCTAGTCTCTGGAAACACCATATATTTT. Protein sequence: CALDLVSGNTIYF.

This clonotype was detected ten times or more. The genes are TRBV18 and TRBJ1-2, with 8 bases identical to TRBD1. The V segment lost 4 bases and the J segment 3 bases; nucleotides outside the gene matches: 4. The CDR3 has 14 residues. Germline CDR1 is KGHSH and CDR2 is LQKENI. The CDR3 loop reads CASSQDRGHYGYTF. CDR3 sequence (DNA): TGTGCCAGCTCACAAGACAGGGGCCACTATGGCTACACCTTC.

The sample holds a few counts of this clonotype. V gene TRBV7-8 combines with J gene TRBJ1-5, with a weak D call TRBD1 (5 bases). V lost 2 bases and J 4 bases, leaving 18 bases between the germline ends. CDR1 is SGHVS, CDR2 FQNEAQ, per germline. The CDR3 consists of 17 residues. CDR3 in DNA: TGTGCCAGCAGCTTAATCCGGGTCAGGGCTTTGAATCAGCCCCAGCATTTT. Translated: CASSLIRVRALNQPQHF.

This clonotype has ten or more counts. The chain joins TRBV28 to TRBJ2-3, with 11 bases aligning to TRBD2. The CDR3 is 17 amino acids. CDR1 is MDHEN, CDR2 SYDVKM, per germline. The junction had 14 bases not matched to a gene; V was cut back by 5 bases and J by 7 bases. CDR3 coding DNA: TGTGCCAGCAGTCCCTTTACCTTAGCGGGAGGGAGTAATACGCAGTATTTT. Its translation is CASSPFTLAGGSNTQYF.

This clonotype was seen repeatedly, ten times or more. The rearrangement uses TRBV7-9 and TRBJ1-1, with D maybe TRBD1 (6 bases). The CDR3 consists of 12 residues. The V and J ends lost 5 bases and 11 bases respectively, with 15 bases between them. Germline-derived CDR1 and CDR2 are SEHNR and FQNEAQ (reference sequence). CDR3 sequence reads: CASSPRDIEAFF. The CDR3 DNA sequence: TGTGCCAGCAGCCCCCGGGACATAGAGGCTTTCTTT.

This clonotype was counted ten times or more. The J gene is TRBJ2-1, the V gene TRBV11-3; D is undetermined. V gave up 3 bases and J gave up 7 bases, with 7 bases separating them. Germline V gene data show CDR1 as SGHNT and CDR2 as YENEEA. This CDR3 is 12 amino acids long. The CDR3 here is CASSFEGNEQFF. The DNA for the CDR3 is TGTGCCAGCAGCTTTGAAGGGAATGAGCAGTTCTTC.

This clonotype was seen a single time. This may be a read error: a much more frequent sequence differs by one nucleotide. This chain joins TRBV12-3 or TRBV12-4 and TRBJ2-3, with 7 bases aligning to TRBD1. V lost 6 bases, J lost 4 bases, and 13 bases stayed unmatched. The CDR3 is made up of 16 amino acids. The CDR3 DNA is TGTGCCAGCAGCTCCCATCACAGGGGATTCGCAGATACGCAGTATTTT. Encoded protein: CASSSHHRGFADTQYF.

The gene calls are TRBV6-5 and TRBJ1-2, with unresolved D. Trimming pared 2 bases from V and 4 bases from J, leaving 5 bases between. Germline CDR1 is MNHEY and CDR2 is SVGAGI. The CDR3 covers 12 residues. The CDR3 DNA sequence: TGTGCCAGCAGTTACCACAGCTATGGCTACACCTTC. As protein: CASSYHSYGYTF.

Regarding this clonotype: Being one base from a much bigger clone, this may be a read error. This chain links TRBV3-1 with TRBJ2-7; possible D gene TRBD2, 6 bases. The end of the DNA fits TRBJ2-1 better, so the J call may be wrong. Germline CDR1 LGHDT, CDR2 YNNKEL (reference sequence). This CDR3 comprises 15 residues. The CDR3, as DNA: TGTGCCAGCAGCCAAGGGAGGGGATACTCCTACGAGCAGTTCTTC. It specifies CASSQGRGYSYEQFF.

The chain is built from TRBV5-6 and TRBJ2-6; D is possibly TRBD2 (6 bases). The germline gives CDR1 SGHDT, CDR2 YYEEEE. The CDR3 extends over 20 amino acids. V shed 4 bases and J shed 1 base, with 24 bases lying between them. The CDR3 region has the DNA TGTGCCAGCAGCCTCCCCGGGCTGGGAGGCTTTGAATCTGGGGCCAACGTCCTGACTTTC. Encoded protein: CASSLPGLGGFESGANVLTF.

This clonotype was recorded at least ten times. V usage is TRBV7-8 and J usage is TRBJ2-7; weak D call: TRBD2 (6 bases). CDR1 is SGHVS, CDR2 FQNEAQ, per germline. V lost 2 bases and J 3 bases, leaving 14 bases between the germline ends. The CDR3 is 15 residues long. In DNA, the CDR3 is TGTGCCAGCAGCTTATTGCCTAGCGAACACTACGAGCAGTACTTC. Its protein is CASSLLPSEHYEQYF.

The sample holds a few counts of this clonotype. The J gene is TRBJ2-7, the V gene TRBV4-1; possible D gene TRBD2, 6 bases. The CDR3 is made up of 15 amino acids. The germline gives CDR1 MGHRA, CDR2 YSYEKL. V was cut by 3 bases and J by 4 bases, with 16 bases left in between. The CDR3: CASSHLEGRHYEQYF. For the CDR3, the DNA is TGCGCCAGCAGCCACCTGGAGGGGCGACATTACGAGCAGTACTTC.

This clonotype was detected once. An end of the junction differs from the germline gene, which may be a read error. CDR3 protein: CASRTGAGGTNTQDF. CDR3 coding DNA: TGTGCCAGCCGGACTGGGGCGGGCGGCACAAATACGCAGGATTTT. The chain recombines TRBV7-2 with TRBJ2-3; D is perhaps TRBD1 or TRBD2 (5 bases each). This CDR3 contains 15 residues. Germline assignment: CDR1 SGHTA and CDR2 FQGNSA.

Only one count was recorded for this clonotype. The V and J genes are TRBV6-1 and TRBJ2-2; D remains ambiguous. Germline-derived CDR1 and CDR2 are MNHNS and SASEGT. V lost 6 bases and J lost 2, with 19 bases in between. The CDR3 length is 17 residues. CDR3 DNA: TGTGCCAGCAGCCTCGTTACCGGTCATGGTAACACCGGGGAGCTGTTTTTT. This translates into CASSLVTGHGNTGELFF.

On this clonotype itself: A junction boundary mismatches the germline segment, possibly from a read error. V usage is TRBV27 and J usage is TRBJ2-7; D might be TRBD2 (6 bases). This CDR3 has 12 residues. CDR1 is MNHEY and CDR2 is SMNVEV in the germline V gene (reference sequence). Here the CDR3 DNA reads TGTGCCAGCGGGAGGCCCTCCTACGGGCAGTACTTC. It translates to CASGRPSYGQYF.

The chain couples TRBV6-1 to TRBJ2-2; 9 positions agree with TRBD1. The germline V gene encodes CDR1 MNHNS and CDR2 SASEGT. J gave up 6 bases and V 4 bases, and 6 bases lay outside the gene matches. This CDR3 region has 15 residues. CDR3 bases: TGTGCCAGCAGTGCTCCGGGACAGGGAGCCGGGGAGCTGTTTTTT. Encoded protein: CASSAPGQGAGELFF.

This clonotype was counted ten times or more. The CDR3 region has the DNA TGTGCCAGCAGCCGAAAGCGGGAGCTCACAGATACGCAGTATTTT. Encoded protein: CASSRKRELTDTQYF. The chain joins TRBV14 to TRBJ2-3, with 8 bases matching TRBD2. The CDR3 runs to 15 residues. The germline gives CDR1 SGHDN, CDR2 FVKESK. J was trimmed by 2 bases and V by 4 bases; bases with no gene match: 5.

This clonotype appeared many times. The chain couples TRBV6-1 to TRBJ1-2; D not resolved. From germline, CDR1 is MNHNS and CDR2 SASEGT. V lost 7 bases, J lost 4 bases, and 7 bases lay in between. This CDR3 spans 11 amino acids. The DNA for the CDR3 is TGTGCCAGCAACGTCCTCTATGGCTACACCTTC. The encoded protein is CASNVLYGYTF.

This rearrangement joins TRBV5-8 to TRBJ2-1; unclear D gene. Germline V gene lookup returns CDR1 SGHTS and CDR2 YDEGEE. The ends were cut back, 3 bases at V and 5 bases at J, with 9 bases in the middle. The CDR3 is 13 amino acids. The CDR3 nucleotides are TGTGCCAGCAGCTACCTGTGGGACAATGAGCAGTTCTTC. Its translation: CASSYLWDNEQFF.

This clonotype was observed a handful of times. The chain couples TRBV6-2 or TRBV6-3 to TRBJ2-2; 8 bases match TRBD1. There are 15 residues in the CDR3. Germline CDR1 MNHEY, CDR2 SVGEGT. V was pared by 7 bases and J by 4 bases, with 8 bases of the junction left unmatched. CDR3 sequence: CASTGQGDGTGELFF. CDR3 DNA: TGTGCCAGCACCGGACAGGGTGATGGCACCGGGGAGCTGTTTTTT.

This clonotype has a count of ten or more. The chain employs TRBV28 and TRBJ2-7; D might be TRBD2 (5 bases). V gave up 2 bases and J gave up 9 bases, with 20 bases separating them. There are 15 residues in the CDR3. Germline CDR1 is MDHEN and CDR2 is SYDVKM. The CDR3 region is CASSLNPQRLPWQYF. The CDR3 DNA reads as TGTGCCAGCAGTTTAAACCCACAGCGGCTCCCCTGGCAGTACTTC.

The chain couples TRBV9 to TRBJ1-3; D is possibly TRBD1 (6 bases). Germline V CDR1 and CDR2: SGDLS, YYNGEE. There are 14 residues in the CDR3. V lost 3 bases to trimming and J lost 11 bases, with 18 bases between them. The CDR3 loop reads CASSAQGFGSSIYF. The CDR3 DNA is TGTGCCAGCAGCGCACAGGGTTTTGGGTCTTCCATATATTTT.

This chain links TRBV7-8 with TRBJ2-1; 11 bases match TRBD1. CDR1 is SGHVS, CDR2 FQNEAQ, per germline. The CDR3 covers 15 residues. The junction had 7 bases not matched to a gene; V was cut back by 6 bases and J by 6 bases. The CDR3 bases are TGTGCCAGCAGGCAATCCGGGACAGGGGGCAATGAGCAGTTCTTC. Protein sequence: CASRQSGTGGNEQFF.

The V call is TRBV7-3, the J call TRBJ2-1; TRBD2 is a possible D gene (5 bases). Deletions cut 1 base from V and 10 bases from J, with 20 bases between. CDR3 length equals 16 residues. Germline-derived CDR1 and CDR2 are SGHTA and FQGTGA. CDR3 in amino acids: CASSLSRITLVSEQFF. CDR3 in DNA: TGTGCCAGCAGCTTAAGCCGCATTACACTAGTGTCGGAGCAGTTCTTC.

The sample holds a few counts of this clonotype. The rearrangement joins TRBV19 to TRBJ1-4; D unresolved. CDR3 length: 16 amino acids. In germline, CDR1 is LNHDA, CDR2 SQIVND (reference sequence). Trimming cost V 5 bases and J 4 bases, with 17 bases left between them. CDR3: CASSVTHPPFNEKLFF. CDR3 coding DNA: TGTGCCAGTAGTGTGACCCACCCGCCTTTTAATGAAAAACTGTTTTTT.

The CDR3, as DNA: TGTGCCAGCAGCCAAGTGGGCGGGATCGCTGTGTCATCCCAAGAGACCCAGTACTTC. This translates into CASSQVGGIAVSSQETQYF. The genes are TRBV3-1 and TRBJ2-5, with D maybe TRBD2 (6 bases). V lost 1 base and J 1 base, leaving 22 bases between the germline ends. This CDR3 comprises 19 residues. In germline, CDR1 is LGHDT, CDR2 YNNKEL (reference sequence).

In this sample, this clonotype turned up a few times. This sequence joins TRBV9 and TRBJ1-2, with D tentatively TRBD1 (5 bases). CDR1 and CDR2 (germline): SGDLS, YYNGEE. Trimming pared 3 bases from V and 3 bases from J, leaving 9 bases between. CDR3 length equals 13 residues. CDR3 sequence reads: CASSADNYYGYTF. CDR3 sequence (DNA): TGTGCCAGCAGCGCGGACAATTACTATGGCTACACCTTC.

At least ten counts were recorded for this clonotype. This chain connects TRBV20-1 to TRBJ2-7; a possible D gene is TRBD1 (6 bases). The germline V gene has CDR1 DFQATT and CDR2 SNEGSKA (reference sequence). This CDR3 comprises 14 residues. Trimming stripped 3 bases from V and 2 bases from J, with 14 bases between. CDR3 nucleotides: TGCAGTGCTAGTTATCAGGGGTTAACCTACGAGCAGTACTTC. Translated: CSASYQGLTYEQYF.